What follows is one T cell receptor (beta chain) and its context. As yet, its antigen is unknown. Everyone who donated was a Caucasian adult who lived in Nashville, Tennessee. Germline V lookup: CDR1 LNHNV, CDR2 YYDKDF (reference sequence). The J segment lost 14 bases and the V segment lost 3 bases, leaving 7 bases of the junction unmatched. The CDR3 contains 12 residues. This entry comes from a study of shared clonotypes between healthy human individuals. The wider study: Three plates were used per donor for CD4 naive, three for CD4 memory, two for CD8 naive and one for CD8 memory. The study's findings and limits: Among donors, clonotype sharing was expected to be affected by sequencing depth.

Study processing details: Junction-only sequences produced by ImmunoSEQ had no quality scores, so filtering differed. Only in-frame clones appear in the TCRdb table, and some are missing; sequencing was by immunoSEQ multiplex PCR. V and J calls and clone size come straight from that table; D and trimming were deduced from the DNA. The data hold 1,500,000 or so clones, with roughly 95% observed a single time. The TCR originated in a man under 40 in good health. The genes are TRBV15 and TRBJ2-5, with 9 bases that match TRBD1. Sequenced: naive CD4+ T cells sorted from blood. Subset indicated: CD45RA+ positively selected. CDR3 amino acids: CATSRRTGATYF. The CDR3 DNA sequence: TGTGCCACCAGCAGGAGGACAGGGGCAACCTACTTC.